The 3 T cell receptor beta chains presented below share a single source sample, sequenced in a study of blood T cell repertoires in COVID-19. Generated by immunoSEQ multiplex PCR, the TCRdb table keeps only in-frame clones and is missing some. The data show roughly 130,000 clones, over 60% seen once. Specimen: peripheral blood. These receptor sequences come from a man older than 75 with acute or convalescent COVID-19.

The chain has TRBV18 and TRBJ2-5, with 9 bases identical to TRBD1. Unmatched junction bases numbered 2, after V lost 3 bases and J lost 3 bases. This CDR3 spans 14 amino acids. Germline CDR1 is KGHSH and CDR2 is LQKENI. The DNA for the CDR3 is TGTGCCAGCTCACCCCGGACAGGGGAAGAGACCCAGTACTTC. Its translation is CASSPRTGEETQYF.

This clone was counted once. The chain combines TRBV4-3 with TRBJ1-1; TRBD1 matches at 9 bases. The CDR3 contains 13 residues. Germline V lookup: CDR1 LGHNA, CDR2 YSLEER. The V gene end was trimmed by 1 base and the J gene end by 10 bases; junction bases not matched to a gene: 4. This chain's CDR3 is CASSQGTGEGAFF. CDR3 DNA sequence: TGCGCCAGCAGCCAAGGGACAGGGGAAGGAGCTTTCTTT.

In this sample, this clone turned up once. The genes are TRBV6-2 or TRBV6-3 and TRBJ2-5, with 7 bases that match TRBD1. The CDR3 is 15 residues long. Trimming at V came to 6 bases and at J to 2 bases, leaving 9 bases not matched to a gene. Germline assignment: CDR1 MNHEY and CDR2 SVGEGT. The CDR3 protein is CASSPGTAMQETQYF. CDR3 coding DNA: TGTGCCAGCAGCCCCGGGACAGCGATGCAAGAGACCCAGTACTTC.